Reported below is one T cell receptor beta chain. The sample comes from a study of T-cell reconstitution after alpha-beta-depleted transplantation in children. V shed 3 bases and J shed 4 bases, with 9 bases lying between them. The CDR3 runs 13 residues. Germline lookup yields CDR1 KGHSH and CDR2 LQKENI. It was with unique molecular identifiers that the TCRbeta library was prepared. Each CDR3 protein gets one entry after TCRdb re-called the PCR reads with MiXCR. The profile shows about 360,000 distinct CDR3 sequences, 10% to 15% of them singletons. This sample comprised PBMCs, obtained from the stem cell graft. The receptor was derived from a human donor who donated a stem cell graft to a child with Fanconi anemia. This chain connects TRBV18 to TRBJ1-2; no reliable D call. The CDR3 coding sequence is TGTGCCAGCTCACCGGACCCCTCCTATGGCTACACCTTC. It is translated as CASSPDPSYGYTF.